Listed below are T cell receptor beta chains from one sample, sequenced in a study of T-cell memory formation after mild COVID-19. TCRdb itself ran the 5' RACE reads through MiXCR, one entry per CDR3 protein. The sample lists roughly 240,000 distinct CDR3 sequences, about 16% seen once, with less than 2.5% in the top ten. The sample comprised PBMCs or a T cell subset sorted from them (not recorded which). All receptors come from an adult woman who had mild COVID-19 (a few samples of this study predate the infection). Cell type and time point are not known. CDR3s include the opening cysteine and the closing phenylalanine or tryptophan. A D gene is named only where the DNA matches it firmly. Size tells how often a clone was seen (once, few, many) or the class of an expanded clone, and some rows leave it out.

length | J | V | size | D | CDR3 | DNA
13 | TRBJ1-1 | TRBV15 | - | - | CATSRAGDKEAFF | TGTGCCACCAGCAGAGCGGGGGACAAAGAAGCTTTCTTT
12 | TRBJ2-7 | TRBV12-3/TRBV12-4 | many | - | CASSSPYYEQYF | TGTGCCAGCAGTTCGCCATACTACGAGCAGTACTTC
15 | TRBJ1-2 | TRBV2 | - | TRBD1 | CASLLFGQGDYGYTF | TGTGCCAGTTTGCTATTTGGACAGGGGGACTATGGCTACACCTTC
17 | TRBJ2-1 | TRBV23-1 | few | - | CASSLRAFFAGISEQFF | TGCGCCAGCAGTCTGAGAGCCTTCTTCGCGGGAATAAGTGAGCAGTTCTTC
15 | TRBJ1-5 | TRBV4-2 | many | - | CASSQDGGANQPQHF | TGTGCCAGCAGCCAAGACGGGGGGGCCAATCAGCCCCAGCATTTT
14 | TRBJ2-1 | TRBV12-3/TRBV12-4 | - | TRBD2 | CASSYLTSGNEQFF | TGTGCCAGCAGTTACCTGACTAGCGGTAATGAGCAGTTCTTC
15 | TRBJ2-6 | TRBV6-5 | few | - | CASNTGGSGANVLTF | TGTGCCAGCAACACTGGAGGCTCTGGGGCCAACGTCCTGACTTTC
13 | TRBJ1-1 | TRBV2 | - | - | CASSGAAVSEAFF | TGTGCCAGCAGTGGGGCGGCAGTCAGCGAAGCTTTCTTT
15 | TRBJ1-6 | TRBV7-9 | few | TRBD1 | CASSLGRQGVSPLHF | TGTGCCAGCAGCTTAGGGAGACAGGGGGTTTCACCCCTCCACTTT
14 | TRBJ1-1 | TRBV19 | - | TRBD1 | CASSPWDRGTEAFF | TGTGCCAGTAGTCCATGGGACAGGGGGACTGAAGCTTTCTTT
17 | TRBJ2-5 | TRBV12-3/TRBV12-4 | few | - | CASSTRPFDRSQETQYF | TGTGCCAGCAGTACGCGGCCCTTCGACAGGAGCCAAGAGACCCAGTACTTC
13 | TRBJ2-3 | TRBV20-1 | - | - | CSARGAATDTQYF | TGCAGTGCTAGAGGGGCCGCGACAGATACGCAGTATTTT
14 | TRBJ1-1 | TRBV2 | few | - | CASRPRTANTEAFF | TGTGCCAGCAGACCCCGGACAGCGAACACTGAAGCTTTCTTT
13 | TRBJ2-7 | TRBV5-1 | - | - | CASSLVEGYEQYF | TGCGCCAGCAGCTTGGTGGAGGGCTACGAGCAGTACTTC
15 | TRBJ2-7 | TRBV5-1 | - | - | CASSFGQAGTYEQYF | TGCGCCAGCAGCTTCGGGCAGGCCGGTACCTACGAGCAGTACTTC
16 | TRBJ2-1 | TRBV20-1 | many | TRBD2 | CSARESSGRAYNEQFF | TGCAGTGCTAGAGAGTCTAGCGGGAGGGCCTACAATGAGCAGTTCTTC
15 | TRBJ1-5 | TRBV9 | - | TRBD1 | CASSVGQGQNQPQHF | TGTGCCAGCAGCGTAGGACAGGGGCAGAACCAGCCCCAGCATTTT
15 | TRBJ2-5 | TRBV3-1 | few | - | CASSQDLGSQETQYF | TGTGCCAGCAGCCAAGATTTGGGGAGCCAAGAGACCCAGTACTTC
15 | TRBJ2-1 | TRBV5-6 | few | - | CASSTHASVGNEQFF | TGTGCCAGCAGTACCCATGCCAGCGTTGGGAATGAGCAGTTCTTC
15 | TRBJ2-2 | TRBV29-1 | few | - | CSVAGTYANTGELFF | TGCAGCGTTGCTGGGACATATGCGAACACCGGGGAGCTGTTTTTT
15 | TRBJ2-3 | TRBV7-2 | - | TRBD2 | CASSTLAGRTDTQYF | TGTGCCAGCAGCACACTAGCGGGGCGCACAGATACGCAGTATTTT
15 | TRBJ2-3 | TRBV6-2/TRBV6-3 | - | - | CASSLQGYRTDTQYF | TGTGCCAGCTCCCTACAGGGTTACCGCACAGATACGCAGTATTTT
15 | TRBJ2-2 | TRBV7-9 | - | TRBD2 | CASSLPRGGAGELFF | TGTGCCAGCAGCTTGCCCCGGGGAGGGGCCGGGGAGCTGTTTTTT
13 | TRBJ1-1 | TRBV7-3 | few | - | CASGQGTNTEAFF | TGTGCCAGCGGGCAGGGAACGAACACTGAAGCTTTCTTT
18 | TRBJ2-7 | TRBV5-6 | - | TRBD2 | CASSLEAYPGLAGYEQYF | TGTGCCAGCAGCTTGGAGGCTTATCCGGGACTAGCTGGCTACGAGCAGTACTTC
18 | TRBJ2-3 | TRBV7-9 | many | - | CASSLAPPGLARGDTQYF | TGTGCCAGCAGCTTAGCGCCTCCGGGACTCGCCAGGGGCGATACGCAGTATTTT
14 | TRBJ1-6 | TRBV4-2 | - | - | CASRQDRKNSPLHF | TGTGCCAGCAGACAAGATCGCAAGAATTCACCCCTCCACTTT
15 | TRBJ2-5 | TRBV3-1 | few | TRBD2 | CASSQMTSGPGAQYF | TGTGCCAGCAGCCAAATGACTAGCGGTCCGGGGGCCCAGTACTTC
11 | TRBJ2-2 | TRBV12-3/TRBV12-4 | - | - | CASSRGGELFF | TGTGCCAGCAGCCGCGGGGGGGAGCTGTTTTTT
13 | TRBJ1-6 | TRBV20-1 | - | TRBD1 | CSAKRQGDSPLHF | TGCAGTGCTAAAAGACAGGGGGACTCACCCCTCCACTTT
12 | TRBJ2-7 | TRBV20-1 | - | TRBD2 | CSSGASSYEQYF | TGCAGTAGCGGGGCTAGCTCCTACGAGCAGTACTTC
18 | TRBJ2-2 | TRBV24-1 | few | TRBD2 | CATRGTSGSYLNTGELFF | TGTGCCACCAGGGGGACTAGCGGGAGCTACTTGAACACCGGGGAGCTGTTTTTT
15 | TRBJ2-2 | TRBV11-2 | - | TRBD1 | CASSLGTGYTGELFF | TGTGCCAGCAGCTTAGGGACAGGGTACACCGGGGAGCTGTTTTTT
18 | TRBJ2-7 | TRBV5-5 | - | - | CASSLTGGAGGRAYEQYF | TGTGCCAGCAGCTTGACCGGGGGCGCAGGGGGAAGGGCCTACGAGCAGTACTTC
16 | TRBJ2-3 | TRBV25-1 | few | TRBD1 | CASSRQGSRFTDTQYF | TGTGCCAGCAGTAGACAGGGGTCCCGGTTCACAGATACGCAGTATTTT
15 | TRBJ2-1 | TRBV6-2/TRBV6-3 | few | - | CASSPTAQSYNEQFF | TGTGCCAGCAGTCCGACAGCCCAAAGCTACAATGAGCAGTTCTTC
17 | TRBJ2-7 | TRBV12-3/TRBV12-4 | - | TRBD2 | CASSLGLAGLSSYEQYF | TGTGCCAGCAGTTTAGGGCTAGCGGGGCTCAGCTCCTACGAGCAGTACTTC
16 | TRBJ2-3 | TRBV5-1 | few | TRBD2 | CASSLQLAALTDTQYF | TGCGCCAGCAGCTTGCAGCTAGCGGCCCTCACAGATACGCAGTATTTT
15 | TRBJ2-5 | TRBV4-2 | - | - | CASSQEPPPEGTQYF | TGTGCCAGCAGCCAAGAGCCTCCGCCGGAAGGGACCCAGTACTTC
14 | TRBJ2-7 | TRBV12-3/TRBV12-4 | many | - | CASSFWGGLYEQYF | TGTGCCAGCAGTTTTTGGGGGGGGCTTTACGAGCAGTACTTC
16 | TRBJ2-1 | TRBV5-1 | - | - | CASSLEGLISYNEQFF | TGCGCCAGCAGCTTGGAGGGTTTAATCTCCTACAATGAGCAGTTCTTC